The clone carrying this T cell receptor beta chain was counted many times. The antigen remains unidentified. With 4 bases removed from V and 6 bases from J, the gap between germline ends came to 13 bases. The CDR3 loop spans 13 amino acids. In germline, CDR1 is MGHDK, CDR2 SYGVNS. Per sample, no less than 6 micrograms of total RNA were extracted. The record originates from a study of blood T cells in healthy people across ages. Study observations and caveats: Higher naive T cell percentage went strongly together with higher TCR beta diversity.

The second PCR ran roughly 7 to 12 cycles with a sample-barcoded 5' primer and J-beta primers. TCRdb reanalysed the 5' RACE reads using MiXCR and keeps one entry per CDR3 protein. The sample includes approximately 800,000 distinct CDR3 sequences, about three fifths of them seen just once. This receptor was identified in a man aged 30 to 39 in good health. The J gene is TRBJ2-7, the V gene TRBV25-1; weak D call: TRBD1 (5 bases). Sequencing was performed on blood. CDR3 sequence reads: CASSADNGREQYF. The CDR3 DNA reads as TGTGCCAGCAGTGCGGACAACGGACGCGAGCAGTACTTC.